What follows are 14 T cell receptor beta chains derived from one specimen sequenced in a study of blood T cell repertoires in COVID-19. Generated by immunoSEQ multiplex PCR, the TCRdb table keeps only in-frame clones and is missing some. The table records 250,000 to 350,000 clones, roughly 84% of them present only once. The specimen was peripheral blood. The receptors here all came from a human donor with COVID-19, enrolled during active disease. The donor label of this sample is uncertain.

This chain connects TRBV5-1 to TRBJ1-1; a weak D match, TRBD1 (5 bases). Trimming pared 4 bases from V and 4 bases from J, leaving 14 bases between. The CDR3 loop spans 14 amino acids. Per the germline V gene, CDR1 is SGHRS and CDR2 is YFSETQ. The CDR3 bases are TGCGCCAGCAGCCCATCAGACAGCCGCACTGAAGCTTTCTTT. Protein product: CASSPSDSRTEAFF.

This clone occurred a few times. The chain is built from TRBV29-1 and TRBJ2-3; TRBD2 agrees at 11 bases. V shed 4 bases, J shed 5 bases, and the junction held 8 bases outside the gene matches. CDR1 is SQVTM, CDR2 ANQGSEA, per germline. This CDR3 has 15 residues. CDR3: CSVATIAGGGDTQYF. The DNA for the CDR3 is TGCAGCGTTGCAACAATAGCGGGGGGGGGAGATACGCAGTATTTT.

This chain links TRBV29-1 with TRBJ2-3; TRBD1 is a possible D gene (5 bases). Germline CDR1 SQVTM, CDR2 ANQGSEA. The CDR3 is 11 amino acids. Trimming shortened V by 8 bases and J by 3 bases, and 9 bases separated the two germline ends. CDR3 region: CSTRQTDTQYF. CDR3 sequence (DNA): TGCAGCACACGACAGACAGATACGCAGTATTTT.

The chain links TRBV18 to TRBJ2-3; 9 bases are a match to TRBD1. Germline loops: CDR1 KGHSH, CDR2 LQKENI. The V gene end was trimmed by 3 bases and the J gene end by 6 bases; junction bases not matched to a gene: 13. The length of the CDR3 is 17 residues. The CDR3 DNA reads as TGTGCCAGCTCACCTTCGATCCCGGGACAGGGATACGATACGCAGTATTTT. Amino acids: CASSPSIPGQGYDTQYF.

This chain links TRBV10-3 with TRBJ2-5; possibly TRBD1 for D (7 bases). Germline V lookup: CDR1 ENHRY, CDR2 SYGVKD. The CDR3 has 15 residues. The V gene lost 9 bases and the J gene lost 2 bases, with 19 bases spanning the gap. Written as DNA, the CDR3 is TGTGCCATAAACAGGGGAGGCGTGGAACAAGAGACCCAGTACTTC. Amino acids: CAINRGGVEQETQYF.

The gene calls are TRBV7-9 and TRBJ2-1; TRBD2 aligns across 7 bases. Per germline, CDR1 SEHNR and CDR2 FQNEAQ (reference sequence). V shed 7 bases, J shed 2 bases, and the junction held 8 bases outside the gene matches. The CDR3 runs 15 residues. The CDR3 loop is CASTLGGTTYNEQFF. The CDR3 coding sequence is TGTGCCAGCACCCTCGGGGGGACTACCTACAATGAGCAGTTCTTC.

This clone turned up a few times. The chain carries TRBV9 and TRBJ2-3; TRBD2 agrees at 7 bases. The CDR3 consists of 15 residues. CDR1 is SGDLS, CDR2 YYNGEE, per germline. Trimming took 4 bases from V and 2 from J; bases not matched to a gene: 7. CDR3 sequence reads: CASSTLAVITDTQYF. In nucleotides, the CDR3 is TGTGCCAGCAGCACCCTAGCGGTAATCACAGATACGCAGTATTTT.

The V call is TRBV6-1, the J call TRBJ1-1; D is ambiguous. CDR3 length equals 11 residues. Between the trimmed V and J ends, which lost 7 bases and 7 bases, there was a span of 10 bases. Germline V gives CDR1 MNHNS, CDR2 SASEGT. CDR3 DNA sequence: TGTGCCAGCACGCTTCGGTTTGAAGCTTTCTTT. The encoded protein is CASTLRFEAFF.

This sequence joins TRBV29-1 and TRBJ2-1, with TRBD2 as a possible D gene (6 bases). This CDR3 is built from 16 residues. Looked up from germline, CDR1 is SQVTM and CDR2 is ANQGSEA. Trimming shortened V by 0 bases and J by 6 bases, and 18 bases separated the two germline ends. DNA of the CDR3: TGCAGCGTTGAAGATGCTCCTAGCGCTGGGTTCAATGAGCAGTTCTTC. Protein: CSVEDAPSAGFNEQFF.

The rearrangement uses TRBV5-5 and TRBJ2-1, with a possible D match to TRBD2 (6 bases). Germline CDR1 SGHKS, CDR2 YYEKEE (reference sequence). CDR3 length: 15 amino acids. With 5 bases removed from V and 0 bases from J, the gap between germline ends came to 12 bases. The CDR3 sequence: CASRRDFFSYNEQFF. In DNA, the CDR3 is TGTGCCAGCAGGCGGGACTTCTTCTCCTACAATGAGCAGTTCTTC.

Concerning this clone itself: Different DNA sequences within this sample yield the same CDR3. The chain combines TRBV11-2 with TRBJ1-3; TRBD1 aligns across 8 bases. CDR1 is SGHAT, CDR2 FQNNGV, per germline. V shed 5 bases and J 4 bases; nucleotides not matched to a gene: 7. This CDR3 has 15 residues. The CDR3 region is CASSPGGFSGNTIYF. CDR3 DNA: TGTGCCAGCAGCCCAGGGGGCTTCTCCGGAAACACCATATATTTT. Full variable domain (rest looked up from reference TRBV11-2 and TRBJ1-3): EAGVAQSPRYKIIEKRQSVAFWCNPISGHATLYWYQQILGQGPKLLIQFQNNGVVDDSQLPKDRFSAERLKGVDSTLKIQPAKLEDSAVYLCASSPGGFSGNTIYFGEGSWLTVV.

This chain uses TRBV9 with TRBJ2-7, with D possibly being TRBD1 (6 bases). V was clipped by 0 bases and J by 3 bases, with 10 bases between them. CDR1 is SGDLS and CDR2 is YYNGEE in the germline V gene. The CDR3 is 14 residues long. The CDR3 protein is CASSVDQGGYEQYF. DNA of the CDR3: TGTGCCAGCAGCGTAGACCAAGGGGGCTACGAGCAGTACTTC.

This chain joins TRBV19 and TRBJ2-5; 7 bases agree with TRBD1. CDR3 length equals 18 residues. V trimming: 3 bases; J trimming: 1 base; junction bases outside the gene matches: 14. Germline lookup yields CDR1 LNHDA and CDR2 SQIVND (reference sequence). Written as DNA, the CDR3 is TGTGCCAGTAGTATTGTGTTCGCAGAGGGGGCTATCCAAGAGACCCAGTACTTC. This translates into CASSIVFAEGAIQETQYF.

The chain has TRBV9 and TRBJ1-2; TRBD1 aligns across 11 bases. Germline CDR1 is SGDLS and CDR2 is YYNGEE. The CDR3 consists of 15 residues. J gave up 8 bases and V 4 bases, and 10 bases lay outside the gene matches. The DNA of the CDR3 is TGTGCCAGCAGCTCAAGCGGGACAGGGGGACGAGGCTACACCTTC. It encodes CASSSSGTGGRGYTF.